This T cell receptor beta chain was observed in a study of T cell repertoires in cytomegalovirus infection. Study-level information: CMV epitopes in the study were HLA-C-restricted (recently identified) and HLA-B-restricted (well studied). Indications came from public TCR beta signatures; they pointed to CMV infection and to a matching HLA type.

TCRdb fed the reads into MiXCR, producing one record per CDR3 protein. Of about 830,000 distinct CDR3 sequences in the sample, 32% were seen once. Points on this clonotype: As yet, its antigen is unknown. An end of the junction differs from the germline gene, which may be a read error.

Overall study findings and caveats: The cumulative frequency of public TCR beta families distinguished individuals who carried CMV together with the relevant HLA. The response measured ex vivo was dominated by TCR beta clonotypes (HLA-C-restricted and CMV-specific).

The sample here was cultured CD8+ T cells from PBMCs, taken from culture after CMV antigen stimulation. This sequence originates from a human donor in good health (CMV status not recorded). Some clones in this sample may be carry-over from other donors' samples.

The CDR3 region has the DNA TGTGCTAGCAGCCTTCACCTTGGACGGATGAACACCGGGGAGCTGTTTTTT. Its protein is CASSLHLGRMNTGELFF. The chain recombines TRBV7-7 with TRBJ2-2; no firm D call. Germline V gene lookup returns CDR1 SSHAT and CDR2 FNYEAQ (reference sequence). CDR3 length: 17 residues.